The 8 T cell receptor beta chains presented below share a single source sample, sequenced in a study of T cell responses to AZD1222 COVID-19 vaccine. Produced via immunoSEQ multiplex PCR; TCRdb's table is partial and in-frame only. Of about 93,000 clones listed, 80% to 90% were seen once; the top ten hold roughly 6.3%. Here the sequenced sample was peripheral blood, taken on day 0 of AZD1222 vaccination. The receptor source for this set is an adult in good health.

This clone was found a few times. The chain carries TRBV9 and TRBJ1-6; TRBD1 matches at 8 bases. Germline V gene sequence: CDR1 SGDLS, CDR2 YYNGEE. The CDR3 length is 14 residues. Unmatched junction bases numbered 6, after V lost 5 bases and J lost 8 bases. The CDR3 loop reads CASRAPGGDSPLHF. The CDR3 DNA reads TGTGCCAGCAGAGCACCAGGGGGCGATTCACCCCTCCACTTT.

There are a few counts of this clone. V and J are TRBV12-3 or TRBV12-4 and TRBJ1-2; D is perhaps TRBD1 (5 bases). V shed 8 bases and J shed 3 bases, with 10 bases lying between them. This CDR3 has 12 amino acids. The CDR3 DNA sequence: TGTGCCAGCGGCTCGGGGGACTATGGCTACACCTTC. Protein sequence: CASGSGDYGYTF.

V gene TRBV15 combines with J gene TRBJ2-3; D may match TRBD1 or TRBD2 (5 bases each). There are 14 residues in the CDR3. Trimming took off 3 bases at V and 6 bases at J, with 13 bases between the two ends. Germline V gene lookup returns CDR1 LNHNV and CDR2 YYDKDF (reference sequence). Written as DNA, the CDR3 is TGTGCCACCAGCAGGGCAAGCAGGGAGGATACGCAGTATTTT. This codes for CATSRASREDTQYF.

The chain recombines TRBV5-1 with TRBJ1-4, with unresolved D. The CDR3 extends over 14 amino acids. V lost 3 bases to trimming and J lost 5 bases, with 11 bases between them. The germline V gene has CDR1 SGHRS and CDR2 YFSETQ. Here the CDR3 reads CASSSSGPNEKLFF. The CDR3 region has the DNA TGCGCCAGCAGCTCTTCCGGACCGAATGAAAAACTGTTTTTT.

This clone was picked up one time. CDR3: CASSQGRASYEQYF. The CDR3 DNA is TGCGCCAGCAGCCAGGGGAGGGCCTCCTACGAGCAGTACTTC. The chain joins TRBV4-3 to TRBJ2-7; 7 positions agree with TRBD2. Germline CDR1 LGHNA, CDR2 YSLEER. The CDR3 length is 14 residues. J gave up 0 bases and V 3 bases, and 2 bases lay outside the gene matches.

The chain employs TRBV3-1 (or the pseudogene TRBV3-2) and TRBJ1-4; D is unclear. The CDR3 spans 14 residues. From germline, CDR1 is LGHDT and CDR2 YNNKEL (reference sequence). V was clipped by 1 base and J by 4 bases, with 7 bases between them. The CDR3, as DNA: TGTGCCAGCAGCCAAGGGCTCCGTAATGAAAAACTGTTTTTT. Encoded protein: CASSQGLRNEKLFF.

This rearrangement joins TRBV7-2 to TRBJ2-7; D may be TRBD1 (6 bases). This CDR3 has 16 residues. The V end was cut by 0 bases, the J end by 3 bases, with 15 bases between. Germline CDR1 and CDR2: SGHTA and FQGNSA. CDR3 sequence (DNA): TGTGCCAGCAGCTTAGCGGCCACAGGGACAAGCTACGAGCAGTACTTC. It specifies CASSLAATGTSYEQYF. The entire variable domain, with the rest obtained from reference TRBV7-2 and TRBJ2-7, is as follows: GAGVSQSPSNKVTEKGKDVELRCDPISGHTALYWYRQSLGQGLEFLIYFQGNSAPDKSGLPSDRFSAERTGGSVSTLTIQRTQQEDSAVYLCASSLAATGTSYEQYFGPGTRLTVT.

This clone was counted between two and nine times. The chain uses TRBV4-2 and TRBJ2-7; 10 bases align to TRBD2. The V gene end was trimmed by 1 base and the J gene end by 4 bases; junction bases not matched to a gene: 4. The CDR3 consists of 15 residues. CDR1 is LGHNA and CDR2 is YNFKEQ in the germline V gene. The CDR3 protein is CASSQGSSGSYEQYF. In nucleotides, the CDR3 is TGTGCCAGCAGCCAAGGGTCTAGCGGGAGTTACGAGCAGTACTTC.